Presented here are 26 T cell receptor beta chains from one specimen sequenced in a study of identical twins. TCRdb reanalysed the 5' RACE reads using MiXCR and keeps one entry per CDR3 protein. This sample has about 520,000 distinct CDR3 sequences, with roughly 21% found just once. These data also featured in a second study, about T cells expressing NK-cell markers.

Sequenced sample: CD4+ T cells sorted from blood. These TCRs come from a woman aged 18-29 years in good health.

This clonotype was seen a few times. The J gene is TRBJ2-5, the V gene TRBV7-2; TRBD1 agrees at 9 bases. This CDR3 is 15 amino acids long. Germline lookup yields CDR1 SGHTA and CDR2 FQGNSA. Unmatched junction bases numbered 11, after V lost 3 bases and J lost 9 bases. CDR3 DNA sequence: TGTGCCAGCAGCTTGGGACAGGGTCGAATGGAGTCCCAGTACTTC. This translates into CASSLGQGRMESQYF.

This clonotype was counted a few times. This sequence joins TRBV20-1 and TRBJ1-1; no clear D gene. Germline V lookup: CDR1 DFQATT, CDR2 SNEGSKA (reference sequence). The CDR3 loop spans 15 amino acids. Trimming pared 2 bases from V and 0 bases from J, leaving 13 bases between. The CDR3 reads CSARRGIGVNTEAFF. The CDR3 DNA sequence: TGCAGTGCTAGAAGAGGGATTGGAGTGAACACTGAAGCTTTCTTT.

V gene TRBV11-2 combines with J gene TRBJ1-2; no reliable D call. The CDR3 extends over 13 amino acids. The V and J ends lost 6 bases and 4 bases respectively, with 12 bases between them. Per germline, CDR1 SGHAT and CDR2 FQNNGV. The CDR3 bases are TGTGCCAGCAGACACGGGCAGTTCTATGGCTACACCTTC. It codes for CASRHGQFYGYTF.

The chain is built from TRBV6-2 or TRBV6-3 and TRBJ2-1, with TRBD2 identical over 13 bases. The trim removed 6 bases at V and 6 bases at J, leaving 8 bases unmatched. The CDR3 length is 16 residues. Germline assignment: CDR1 MNHEY and CDR2 SVGEGT. The CDR3 nucleotides are TGTGCCAGCAGCACTGCGCGGACTAGCGGGAGCAATGAGCAGTTCTTC. It codes for CASSTARTSGSNEQFF.

The rearrangement joins TRBV29-1 to TRBJ2-7; 7 bases are a match to TRBD2. CDR3 length: 12 amino acids. Germline assignment: CDR1 SQVTM and CDR2 ANQGSEA. V dropped 7 bases and J dropped 2; count of bases not matched to a gene: 5. CDR3 coding DNA: TGCAGCGGTGGGACTACCGCCTACGAGCAGTACTTC. Residues: CSGGTTAYEQYF.

The CDR3: CSVMGQQNTEAFF. Here the CDR3 DNA reads TGCAGCGTTATGGGACAGCAGAACACTGAAGCTTTCTTT. J is TRBJ1-1 and V is TRBV29-1; TRBD1 matches at 7 bases. The germline V gene has CDR1 SQVTM and CDR2 ANQGSEA. The CDR3 has 13 residues. J gave up 1 base and V 5 bases, and 4 bases lay outside the gene matches.

The rearrangement joins TRBV20-1 to TRBJ2-1, with D perhaps matching TRBD1 or TRBD2 (5 bases each). The germline gives CDR1 DFQATT, CDR2 SNEGSKA (reference sequence). The V gene lost 3 bases and the J gene lost 12 bases, with 9 bases spanning the gap. This CDR3 is 10 amino acids long. CDR3 residues: CSARRDGQFF. In DNA form, the CDR3 reads TGCAGTGCTAGGAGGGACGGGCAGTTCTTC.

This clonotype was observed at least ten times. This chain joins TRBV12-3 or TRBV12-4 and TRBJ2-7, with unresolved D. Between the trimmed V and J ends, which lost 2 bases and 3 bases, there was a span of 8 bases. This CDR3 has 13 residues. The chain's CDR3 is CASSLRDDYEQYF. The CDR3 DNA is TGTGCCAGCAGTTTACGCGATGACTACGAGCAGTACTTC.

There are a few counts of this clonotype. The CDR3 sequence is CASSYGTDYEQYF. CDR3 nucleotide sequence: TGTGCCAGCAGTTACGGGACGGATTACGAGCAGTACTTC. This sequence joins TRBV6-5 and TRBJ2-7, with D perhaps assigned TRBD1 or TRBD2 (5 bases each). CDR3 length: 13 amino acids. CDR1 and CDR2 from the germline V gene are MNHEY and SVGAGI. V was shortened by 2 bases and J by 4 bases, with 9 bases between the two germline ends.

This clonotype has a count of ten or more. The gene calls are TRBV12-3 or TRBV12-4 and TRBJ2-3; 10 bases are shared with TRBD2. The CDR3 has 14 residues. The V and J ends lost 6 bases and 6 bases, in that order; junction bases with no gene match: 6. For the CDR3, the DNA is TGTGCCAGCAGACTAGCGGGGAGTATGGATACGCAGTATTTT. As protein: CASRLAGSMDTQYF.

This clonotype was seen only a few times. This chain connects TRBV20-1 to TRBJ2-1; D not certain. CDR1 DFQATT and CDR2 SNEGSKA come from the germline V gene (reference sequence). CDR3 size: 14 residues. Trimming pared 5 bases from V and 8 bases from J, leaving 19 bases between. CDR3 bases: TGCAGTGCTGGCCTTCACCTCATGCGCCATGAGCAGTTCTTC. Encoded protein: CSAGLHLMRHEQFF.

V and J are TRBV9 and TRBJ1-2; D unresolved. V was shortened by 6 bases and J by 4 bases, with 19 bases between the two germline ends. The CDR3 is 15 residues long. The germline CDR1 and CDR2 sequences are SGDLS and YYNGEE. CDR3 sequence: CASTREAIFRYGYTF. Here the CDR3 DNA reads TGTGCCAGCACACGGGAGGCTATATTCCGCTATGGCTACACCTTC.

This clonotype was seen more than once but under ten times. The chain recombines TRBV6-1 with TRBJ2-1; no clear D. With 5 bases removed from V and 0 bases from J, the gap between germline ends came to 11 bases. Germline CDR1 is MNHNS and CDR2 is SASEGT. The CDR3 has 15 residues. Written as DNA, the CDR3 is TGTGCCAGCAGTCCCCCGGGTCTCTCCTACAATGAGCAGTTCTTC. Residues: CASSPPGLSYNEQFF.

This clonotype was detected a few times. CDR3 in DNA: TGCAGTGCTAGAAGCAGGGGGCAAGAGACCCAGTACTTC. It translates to CSARSRGQETQYF. The J gene is TRBJ2-5, the V gene TRBV20-1; TRBD1 aligns across 7 bases. Germline V gives CDR1 DFQATT, CDR2 SNEGSKA (reference sequence). The length of the CDR3 is 13 residues. Unmatched junction bases numbered 2, after V lost 2 bases and J lost 2 bases.

This clonotype was observed at least ten times. The chain uses TRBV20-1 and TRBJ2-7; D perhaps matches TRBD2 (5 bases). The CDR3 runs 15 residues. Germline V gene sequence: CDR1 DFQATT, CDR2 SNEGSKA (reference sequence). Trimming removed 6 bases from V and 5 bases from J, with 23 bases in between. The CDR3 region has the DNA TGCAGTGCGCGTAGACCCACGGGGAGCAGCCACGAGCAGTACTTC. Translation: CSARRPTGSSHEQYF.

This rearrangement joins TRBV11-2 to TRBJ1-6; D is unresolved. V gave up 8 bases and J gave up 9 bases, with 20 bases separating them. In germline, CDR1 is SGHAT, CDR2 FQNNGV. The CDR3 consists of 15 residues. CDR3 protein: CASARGQAETSPLHF. The CDR3 region has the DNA TGTGCCAGCGCAAGAGGGCAGGCGGAAACTTCACCCCTCCACTTT.

The chain carries TRBV7-9 and TRBJ1-5, with 7 bases that match TRBD1. Germline CDR1 SEHNR, CDR2 FQNEAQ (reference sequence). This CDR3 has 15 amino acids. J was trimmed by 0 bases and V by 5 bases; bases with no gene match: 4. CDR3 loop: CASSGDRYSNQPQHF. Here the CDR3 DNA reads TGTGCCAGCAGCGGGGACAGATATAGCAATCAGCCCCAGCATTTT.

In its sample, this clonotype was seen a few times. The chain recombines TRBV10-2 with TRBJ2-7; no clear D gene. This CDR3 spans 14 amino acids. Germline CDR1 reads WSHSY; CDR2 reads SAAADI. The germline V and J ends were trimmed by 5 bases and 1 base, with 12 bases remaining between them. The CDR3 nucleotides are TGCGCCAGCAGTAGGGCAGGATTTTCCTACGAGCAGTACTTC. It codes for CASSRAGFSYEQYF.

The CDR3 spells CAISEERSGANVLTF. CDR3 sequence (DNA): TGTGCCATCAGTGAGGAACGATCTGGGGCCAACGTCCTGACTTTC. The V call is TRBV10-3, the J call TRBJ2-6; D gene uncertain. There are 15 residues in the CDR3. Germline V lookup: CDR1 ENHRY, CDR2 SYGVKD. Trimming stripped 2 bases from V and 1 base from J, with 6 bases between.

Ten or more counts support this clonotype. V is TRBV20-1 and J is TRBJ2-7, with 7 bases fitting TRBD2. The CDR3 is 14 amino acids. From germline, CDR1 is DFQATT and CDR2 SNEGSKA (reference sequence). The junction had 3 bases not matched to a gene; V was cut back by 1 base and J by 0 bases. The CDR3 loop is CSARAGGSSYEQYF. In DNA form, the CDR3 reads TGCAGTGCTAGAGCGGGGGGAAGCTCCTACGAGCAGTACTTC.

V is TRBV4-3 and J is TRBJ1-1; 8 nucleotides align to TRBD1. V dropped 6 bases and J dropped 7; count of bases not matched to a gene: 7. Germline V gene sequence: CDR1 LGHNA, CDR2 YSLEER. This CDR3 region has 13 residues. CDR3 nucleotide sequence: TGCGCCAGCAGTTACAGGGGGGCCGGTGAAGCTTTCTTT. Translating gives CASSYRGAGEAFF.

The genes are TRBV5-6 and TRBJ2-3; D gene uncertain. V lost 0 bases and J lost 2, with 10 bases in between. The CDR3 is made up of 15 amino acids. Germline CDR1 reads SGHDT; CDR2 reads YYEEEE. The CDR3 sequence is CASSLDGSYTDTQYF. The CDR3 coding sequence is TGTGCCAGCAGCTTGGACGGGTCTTACACAGATACGCAGTATTTT. The full variable domain, rest sourced from reference TRBV5-6 and TRBJ2-3, is DAGVTQSPTHLIKTRGQQVTLRCSPKSGHDTVSWYQQALGQGPQFIFQYYEEEERQRGNFPDRFSGHQFPNYSSELNVNALLLGDSALYLCASSLDGSYTDTQYFGPGTRLTVL.

This clonotype was picked up many times. This chain joins TRBV20-1 and TRBJ1-3, with D uncertain. CDR1 DFQATT and CDR2 SNEGSKA come from the germline V gene (reference sequence). The CDR3 totals 11 residues. V dropped 5 bases and J dropped 4 bases, with 6 bases sitting between them. CDR3 amino acids: CSAGYGNTIYF. CDR3 DNA sequence: TGCAGTGCTGGCTACGGAAACACCATATATTTT.

The sample holds a few counts of this clonotype. J is TRBJ2-1 and V is TRBV7-9; D remains ambiguous. V lost 1 base, J lost 0 bases, and 7 bases lay in between. The CDR3 loop spans 15 amino acids. Germline assignment: CDR1 SEHNR and CDR2 FQNEAQ (reference sequence). The CDR3 DNA reads as TGTGCCAGCAGCTTAGGGGCCAGCTCCTACAATGAGCAGTTCTTC. This codes for CASSLGASSYNEQFF.

The gene calls are TRBV7-9 and TRBJ2-7, with a tentative D call TRBD2 (6 bases). Between the trimmed V and J ends, which lost 3 bases and 2 bases, there was a span of 17 bases. CDR3 size: 16 residues. CDR1 SEHNR and CDR2 FQNEAQ come from the germline V gene (reference sequence). CDR3 nucleotides: TGTGCCAGCAGCTTGTCTGGAGACGGCGGGGCCTACGAGCAGTACTTC. Residues: CASSLSGDGGAYEQYF.

V usage is TRBV5-1 and J usage is TRBJ2-1; a possible D gene is TRBD2 (7 bases). V shed 4 bases and J shed 7 bases, with 15 bases lying between them. The germline gives CDR1 SGHRS, CDR2 YFSETQ. The CDR3 has 14 amino acids. The CDR3 region is CASSPRGLANEQFF. CDR3 coding DNA: TGCGCCAGCAGCCCGCGGGGGCTAGCGAATGAGCAGTTCTTC. The variable domain in full, with the rest retrieved from reference TRBV5-1 and TRBJ2-1, is KAGVTQTPRYLIKTRGQQVTLSCSPISGHRSVSWYQQTPGQGLQFLFEYFSETQRNKGNFPGRFSGRQFSNSRSEMNVSTLELGDSALYLCASSPRGLANEQFFGPGTRLTVL.